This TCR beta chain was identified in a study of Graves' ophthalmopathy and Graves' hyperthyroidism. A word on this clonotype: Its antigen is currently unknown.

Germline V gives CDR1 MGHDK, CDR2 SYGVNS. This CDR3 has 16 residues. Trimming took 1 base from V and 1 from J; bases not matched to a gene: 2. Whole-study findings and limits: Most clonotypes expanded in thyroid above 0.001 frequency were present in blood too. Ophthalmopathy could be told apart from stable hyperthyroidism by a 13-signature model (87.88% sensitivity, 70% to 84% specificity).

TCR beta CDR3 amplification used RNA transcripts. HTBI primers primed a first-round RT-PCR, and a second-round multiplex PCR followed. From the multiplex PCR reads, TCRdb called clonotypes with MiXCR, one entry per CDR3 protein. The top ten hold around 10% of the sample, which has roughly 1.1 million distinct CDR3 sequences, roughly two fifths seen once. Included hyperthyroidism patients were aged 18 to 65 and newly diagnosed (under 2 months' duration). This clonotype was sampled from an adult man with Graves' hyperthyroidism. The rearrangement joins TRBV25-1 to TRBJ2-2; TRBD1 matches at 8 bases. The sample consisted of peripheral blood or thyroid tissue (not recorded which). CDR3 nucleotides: TGTGCCAGCAGTGAATTCGGGACAGGGAACACCGGGGAGCTGTTTTTT. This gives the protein CASSEFGTGNTGELFF.